One and the same sample provided the 11 T cell receptor beta chains below, sequenced in a study of T cell responses to AZD1222 COVID-19 vaccine. TCRdb's copy holds only in-frame clones and misses some; the assay was immunoSEQ multiplex PCR. The data hold under 150,000 clones, with around 86% observed a single time. The sample was peripheral blood, taken on day 0 of MenACWY control vaccination. All receptors come from an adult in good health.

This clone was detected only once. This CDR3 is also generated by other DNA sequences in the sample. The rearrangement links TRBV18 to TRBJ1-1; D not certain. The V end lost 6 bases, the J end lost 1 base, and 9 bases lay between the germline ends. There are 13 residues in the CDR3. The V gene's germline CDR1 is KGHSH and CDR2 LQKENI. The CDR3 nucleotides read TGTGCCAGCTCTGAGGGAGGGAACACTGAAGCTTTCTTT. Protein sequence: CASSEGGNTEAFF. The full variable domain, in which reference TRBV18 and TRBJ1-1 provide the parts outside the CDR3, is NAGVMQNPRHLVRRRGQEARLRCSPMKGHSHVYWYRQLPEEGLKFMVYLQKENIIDESGMPKERFSAEFPKEGPSILRIQQVVRGDSAAYFCASSEGGNTEAFFGQGTRLTVV.

The V gene is TRBV2, the J gene TRBJ2-4; a weak D match, TRBD2 (6 bases). The CDR3 contains 17 residues. Germline assignment: CDR1 SNHLY and CDR2 FYNNEI. Trimming pared 6 bases from V and 0 bases from J, leaving 18 bases between. The CDR3 loop is CASSDPLAGIAKNIQYF. CDR3 sequence (DNA): TGTGCCAGCAGCGACCCCTTGGCGGGGATAGCCAAAAACATTCAGTACTTC.

The genes are TRBV7-9 and TRBJ1-2; D unresolved. V gave up 2 bases and J gave up 0 bases, with 13 bases separating them. Germline loops: CDR1 SEHNR, CDR2 FQNEAQ (reference sequence). The CDR3 has 16 residues. The CDR3 protein is CASSLYPAEANYGYTF. In DNA form, the CDR3 reads TGTGCCAGCAGCTTATATCCCGCAGAGGCTAACTATGGCTACACCTTC.

The V call is TRBV13, the J call TRBJ2-7, with 8 bases fitting TRBD2. The CDR3 is 13 amino acids. J lost 2 bases, V lost 5 bases, and 2 bases had no gene match. Germline CDR1 PRHDT, CDR2 FYEKMQ (reference sequence). As DNA, the CDR3 is TGTGCCAGCAGCCGGGGGGGAACCTACGAGCAGTACTTC. Translation gives CASSRGGTYEQYF.

The J gene is TRBJ2-3, the V gene TRBV6-5, with D maybe TRBD1 (5 bases). Germline V CDR1 and CDR2: MNHEY, SVGAGI. CDR3 length: 11 residues. V was clipped by 7 bases and J by 9 bases, with 11 bases between them. The CDR3 protein is CASTQGVTQYF. DNA for the CDR3: TGTGCCAGCACCCAAGGGGTCACGCAGTATTTT.

The chain couples TRBV14 to TRBJ2-5; D call uncertain. The CDR3 is 13 amino acids. Germline values: CDR1 SGHDN, CDR2 FVKESK. V shed 5 bases and J shed 4 bases, with 11 bases lying between them. CDR3: CASSLNWAETQYF. The CDR3 DNA reads TGTGCCAGCAGCTTAAATTGGGCAGAGACCCAGTACTTC.

In this sample, this clone turned up a few times. The chain is built from TRBV5-5 and TRBJ1-2; the D gene is possibly TRBD1 (6 bases). The germline CDR1 and CDR2 sequences are SGHKS and YYEKEE (reference sequence). Trimming left V 0 bases short and J 1 base short, with 13 bases between. The CDR3 runs 16 residues. The CDR3 DNA is TGTGCCAGCAGCTTGGCCCCGGGACAATATAACTATGGCTACACCTTC. It specifies CASSLAPGQYNYGYTF.

The chain uses TRBV5-6 and TRBJ1-3; D is ambiguous. Germline CDR1 SGHDT, CDR2 YYEEEE. Trimming pared 5 bases from V and 0 bases from J, leaving 12 bases between. The CDR3 covers 15 residues. The CDR3 protein is CASSHPVISGNTIYF. DNA for the CDR3: TGTGCCAGCAGTCACCCGGTAATCTCTGGAAACACCATATATTTT.

The CDR3 DNA is TGCAGTGCTAGTCCACCGGGACTAGCGGGGGGGCGCTACTTC. Translated, it gives CSASPPGLAGGRYF. The chain recombines TRBV20-1 with TRBJ2-5; TRBD2 matches 16 bases. In germline, CDR1 is DFQATT, CDR2 SNEGSKA (reference sequence). With V trimmed by 3 bases and J by 14 bases, 9 bases remained unmatched. This CDR3 has 14 amino acids.

CDR3 coding DNA: TGCAGTGCCAGTACCCTGGGACAGGGTAACTATGGCTACACCTTC. Translation gives CSASTLGQGNYGYTF. The V and J genes are TRBV20-1 and TRBJ1-2, with 9 bases matching TRBD1. Germline V CDR1 and CDR2: DFQATT, SNEGSKA (reference sequence). The CDR3 runs to 15 residues. V shed 6 bases and J 1 base; nucleotides not matched to a gene: 9.

The gene calls are TRBV2 and TRBJ1-5; D gene uncertain. The CDR3 totals 14 residues. Germline V lookup: CDR1 SNHLY, CDR2 FYNNEI. The V end was cut by 9 bases, the J end by 3 bases, with 15 bases between. The CDR3 is CASAGKGYNQPQHF. CDR3 nucleotide sequence: TGTGCCAGTGCGGGGAAAGGCTACAATCAGCCCCAGCATTTT.